A single sample is the source of the 2 T cell receptor beta chains below, sequenced in a study of spatial heterogeneity in lung cancer. From the 5' RACE reads, TCRdb called clonotypes with MiXCR, one entry per CDR3 protein. This table has tens of thousands of distinct CDR3 sequences, about 7.6% appearing once. The time point is: sample taken at primary tumor resection. Here the sequenced sample was PBMCs, taken at surgery. Source of these receptors: a male donor with early-stage non-small cell lung cancer.

This sequence joins TRBV19 and TRBJ2-7, with D perhaps TRBD1 (5 bases). With 3 bases removed from V and 1 base from J, the gap between germline ends came to 10 bases. The CDR3 is made up of 14 amino acids. The V gene's germline CDR1 is LNHDA and CDR2 SQIVND (reference sequence). CDR3 in amino acids: CASSIQGASYEQYF. CDR3 DNA sequence: TGTGCCAGTAGTATCCAGGGCGCATCCTACGAGCAGTACTTC.

This clonotype has ten or more counts. The V and J genes are TRBV5-1 and TRBJ2-7; 7 bases map to TRBD2. CDR1 SGHRS and CDR2 YFSETQ come from the germline V gene. Unmatched junction bases numbered 11, after V lost 0 bases and J lost 5 bases. CDR3 length: 16 amino acids. CDR3 protein: CASSLVSGKRGDEQYF. CDR3 DNA sequence: TGCGCCAGCAGCTTGGTGTCGGGGAAGCGGGGTGACGAGCAGTACTTC.